The sequence of this TCR beta chain was determined in a study of T cell responses to AZD1222 COVID-19 vaccine. Overall study findings and caveats: Unmutated variant regions are reportedly the target of nearly half of TCRs that are spike-specific.

The germline V gene encodes CDR1 LGHDT and CDR2 YNNKEL (reference sequence). This CDR3 spans 15 amino acids. The V gene end was trimmed by 3 bases and the J gene end by 8 bases; junction bases not matched to a gene: 7. In regard to this clone: Its cognate antigen is unknown.

Repertoires were generated with immunoSEQ multiplex PCR, while TCRdb's copy carries only in-frame clones and drops some. Counted here are nearly 55,000 clones, roughly 90% occurring once; the ten biggest clones make up around 13%. Second-dose schedules of about 4 or about 12 weeks were combined. The source was peripheral blood, collected 28 days after the second AZD1222 dose. This receptor was taken from an adult who received the AZD1222 COVID-19 vaccine. The chain uses TRBV3-1 (or the pseudogene TRBV3-2) and TRBJ2-3; 11 bases map to TRBD2. The CDR3 DNA follows: TGTGCCAGCAGCCATGGCACTAGCGGGAGAGGTACGCAGTATTTT. It encodes CASSHGTSGRGTQYF.